The 8 T cell receptor beta chains below come from one sample, sequenced in a study of lymphopenia after photon versus proton radiotherapy. TCRdb's copy holds only in-frame clones and misses some; the assay was immunoSEQ multiplex PCR. The sample has more than 45,000 clones, roughly 90% seen once; the top ten hold roughly 17%. This material consisted of peripheral blood, taken from a patient treated with photon-based radiotherapy. The origin of the receptors is a woman between 40 and 55 years old with cholangiocarcinoma.

A few counts support this clone. The chain couples TRBV28 to TRBJ1-6, with D unresolved. Trimming shortened V by 8 bases and J by 12 bases, and 5 bases separated the two germline ends. Per the germline V gene, CDR1 is MDHEN and CDR2 is SYDVKM. The CDR3 runs to 9 residues. Here the CDR3 reads CASGRPLHF. In DNA form, the CDR3 reads TGTGCCAGCGGTCGACCCCTCCACTTT.

V is TRBV21-1 and J is TRBJ2-7. TRBV21-1 is shown as a pseudogene. There are 17 residues in the CDR3. The CDR3 region has the DNA TGTGCCAGCAGCCCACGGGGGCGGCCGAATCTCCTCTACGAGCAGTACTTC. The encoded protein is CASSPRGRPNLLYEQYF.

The CDR3 reads CASSPPLVRANSPLHF. Here the CDR3 DNA reads TGTGCCAGCAGTCCGCCGCTGGTTCGGGCAAATTCACCCCTCCACTTT. This sequence joins TRBV28 and TRBJ1-6; D ambiguous. Germline loops: CDR1 MDHEN, CDR2 SYDVKM. The CDR3 contains 16 residues. Trimming cost V 5 bases and J 7 bases, with 18 bases left between them.

This CDR3 is CASSGGTSGRAATYNEQFF. The DNA of the CDR3 is TGTGCCAGCAGCGGGGGGACTAGCGGGAGGGCCGCAACCTACAATGAGCAGTTCTTC. The gene calls are TRBV5-8 and TRBJ2-1; 16 bases match TRBD2. Unmatched junction bases numbered 9, after V lost 4 bases and J lost 2 bases. Germline V gene data show CDR1 as SGHTS and CDR2 as YDEGEE. CDR3 length: 19 residues.

The chain is built from TRBV2 and TRBJ1-1; D might be TRBD1 (6 bases). The CDR3 runs to 12 residues. Between the trimmed V and J ends, which lost 8 bases and 5 bases, there was a span of 12 bases. Germline V lookup: CDR1 SNHLY, CDR2 FYNNEI. The CDR3 DNA reads as TGTGCCAGCCTAGGGGGTTGGACTGAAGCTTTCTTT. Its translation is CASLGGWTEAFF. Full variable domain (missing parts from reference TRBV2 and TRBJ1-1): EPEVTQTPSHQVTQMGQEVILRCVPISNHLYFYWYRQILGQKVEFLVSFYNNEISEKSEIFDDQFSVERPDGSNFTLKIRSTKLEDSAMYFCASLGGWTEAFFGQGTRLTVV.

The chain carries TRBV9 and TRBJ1-5; D not certain. Trimming cost V 0 bases and J 0 bases, with 10 bases left between them. Germline V CDR1 and CDR2: SGDLS, YYNGEE. This CDR3 region has 16 residues. CDR3 amino acids: CASSVDGGGSNQPQHF. CDR3 coding DNA: TGTGCCAGCAGCGTAGATGGAGGAGGTAGCAATCAGCCCCAGCATTTT.

The rearrangement links TRBV5-1 to TRBJ1-1; TRBD1 matches at 10 bases. CDR3 size: 17 residues. Germline assignment: CDR1 SGHRS and CDR2 YFSETQ. Germline trimming cut 3 bases from V and 4 bases from J; bases unmatched to any gene: 12. CDR3: CASSSQYLGQGLTEAFF. The CDR3 DNA follows: TGCGCCAGCAGCTCCCAATATCTGGGACAGGGGCTCACTGAAGCTTTCTTT.

V usage is TRBV9 and J usage is TRBJ1-3, with D unresolved. The germline CDR1 and CDR2 sequences are SGDLS and YYNGEE. The germline V and J ends were trimmed by 3 bases and 4 bases, with 8 bases remaining between them. The length of the CDR3 is 13 residues. Here the CDR3 reads CASSATPGNTIYF. The CDR3 region has the DNA TGTGCCAGCAGCGCTACTCCCGGAAACACCATATATTTT. Drawing the rest from reference TRBV9 and TRBJ1-3, the complete variable domain is DSGVTQTPKHLITATGQRVTLRCSPRSGDLSVYWYQQSLDQGLQFLIQYYNGEERAKGNILERFSAQQFPDLHSELNLSSLELGDSALYFCASSATPGNTIYFGEGSWLTVV.